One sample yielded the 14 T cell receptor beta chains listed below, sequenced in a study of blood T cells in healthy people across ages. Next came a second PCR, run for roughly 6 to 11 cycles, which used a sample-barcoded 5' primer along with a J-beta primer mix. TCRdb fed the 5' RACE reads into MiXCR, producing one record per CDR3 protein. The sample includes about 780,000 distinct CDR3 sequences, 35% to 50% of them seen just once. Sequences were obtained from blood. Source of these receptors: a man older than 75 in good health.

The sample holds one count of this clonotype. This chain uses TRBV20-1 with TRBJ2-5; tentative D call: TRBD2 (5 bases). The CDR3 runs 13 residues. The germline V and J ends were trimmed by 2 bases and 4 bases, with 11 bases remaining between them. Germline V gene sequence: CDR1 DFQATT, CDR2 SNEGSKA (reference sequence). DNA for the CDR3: TGCAGTGCTAGAAGGAGTGGAGGAGAGACCCAGTACTTC. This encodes CSARRSGGETQYF.

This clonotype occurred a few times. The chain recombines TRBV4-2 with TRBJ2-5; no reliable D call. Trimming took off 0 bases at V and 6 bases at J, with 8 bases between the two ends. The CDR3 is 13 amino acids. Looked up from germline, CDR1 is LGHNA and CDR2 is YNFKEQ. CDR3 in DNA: TGTGCCAGCAGCCAAGAAGAGTCAAAGACCCAGTACTTC. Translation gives CASSQEESKTQYF.

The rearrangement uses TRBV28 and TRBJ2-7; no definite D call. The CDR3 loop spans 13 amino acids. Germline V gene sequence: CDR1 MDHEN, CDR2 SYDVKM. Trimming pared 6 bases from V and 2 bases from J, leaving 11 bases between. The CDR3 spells CASSPTPTYEQYF. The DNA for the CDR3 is TGTGCCAGCAGCCCAACACCTACCTACGAGCAGTACTTC.

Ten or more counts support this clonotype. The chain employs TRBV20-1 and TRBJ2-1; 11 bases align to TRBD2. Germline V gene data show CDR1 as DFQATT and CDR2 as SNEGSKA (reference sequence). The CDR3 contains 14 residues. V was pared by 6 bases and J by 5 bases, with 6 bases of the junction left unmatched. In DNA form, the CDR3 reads TGCAGTGCCTATAGCGGGAGGGGTAACAATGAGCAGTTCTTC. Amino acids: CSAYSGRGNNEQFF.

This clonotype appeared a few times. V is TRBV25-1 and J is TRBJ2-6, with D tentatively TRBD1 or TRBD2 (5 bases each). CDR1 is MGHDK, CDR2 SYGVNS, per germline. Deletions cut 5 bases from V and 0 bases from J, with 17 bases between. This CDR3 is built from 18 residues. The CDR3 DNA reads TGTGCCAGCAGTCCGTCCCGTGGGGGTGCCTCTGGGGCCAACGTCCTGACTTTC. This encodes CASSPSRGGASGANVLTF.

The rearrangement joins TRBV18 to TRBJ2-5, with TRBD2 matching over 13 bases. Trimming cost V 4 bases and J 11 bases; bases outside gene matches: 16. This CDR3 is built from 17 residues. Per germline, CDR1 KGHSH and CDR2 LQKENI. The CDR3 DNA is TGTGCCAGCTCACGGACTAGCGGGAGTGATAGCTACAATGAGCAGTACTTC. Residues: CASSRTSGSDSYNEQYF.

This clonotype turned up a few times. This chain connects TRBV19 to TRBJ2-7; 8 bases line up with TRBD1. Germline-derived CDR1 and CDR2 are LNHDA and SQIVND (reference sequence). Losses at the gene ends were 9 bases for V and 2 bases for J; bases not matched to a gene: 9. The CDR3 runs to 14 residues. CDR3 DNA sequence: TGTGCCAGCGAGACCGGGACAGGAACCTACGAGCAGTACTTC. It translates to CASETGTGTYEQYF.

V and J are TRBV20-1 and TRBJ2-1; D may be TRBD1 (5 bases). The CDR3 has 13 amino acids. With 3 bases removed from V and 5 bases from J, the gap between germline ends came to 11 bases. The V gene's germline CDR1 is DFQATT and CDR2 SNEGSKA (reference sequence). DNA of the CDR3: TGCAGTGCTAGTAGGGGCCGCAACAATGAGCAGTTCTTC. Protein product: CSASRGRNNEQFF.

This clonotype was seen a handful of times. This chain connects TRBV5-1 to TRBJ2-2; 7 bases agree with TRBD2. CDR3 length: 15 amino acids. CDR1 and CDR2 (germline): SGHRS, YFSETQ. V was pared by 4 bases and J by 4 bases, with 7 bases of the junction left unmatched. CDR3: CASSLGTNPTGELFF. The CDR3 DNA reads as TGCGCCAGCAGCCTCGGGACTAACCCCACCGGGGAGCTGTTTTTT.

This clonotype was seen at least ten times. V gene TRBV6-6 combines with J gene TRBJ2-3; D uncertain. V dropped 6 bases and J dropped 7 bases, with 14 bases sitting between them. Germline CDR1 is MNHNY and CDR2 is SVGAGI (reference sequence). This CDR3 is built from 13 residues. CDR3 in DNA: TGTGCCAGCAGCGACTCCTCTGGAAATACGCAGTATTTT. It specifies CASSDSSGNTQYF.

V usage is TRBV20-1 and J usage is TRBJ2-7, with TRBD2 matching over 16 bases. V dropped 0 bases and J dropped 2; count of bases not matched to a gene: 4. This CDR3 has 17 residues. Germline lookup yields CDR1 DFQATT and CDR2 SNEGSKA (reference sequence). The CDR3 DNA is TGCAGTGCTAGAGATTCAGGGACTAGCGGGAGGGCCTACGAGCAGTACTTC. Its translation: CSARDSGTSGRAYEQYF.

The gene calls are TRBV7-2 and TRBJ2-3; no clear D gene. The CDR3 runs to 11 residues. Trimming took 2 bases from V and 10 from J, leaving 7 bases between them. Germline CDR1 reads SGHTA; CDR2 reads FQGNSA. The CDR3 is CASSLIDSQYF. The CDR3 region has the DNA TGTGCCAGCAGCTTAATTGATTCGCAGTATTTT.

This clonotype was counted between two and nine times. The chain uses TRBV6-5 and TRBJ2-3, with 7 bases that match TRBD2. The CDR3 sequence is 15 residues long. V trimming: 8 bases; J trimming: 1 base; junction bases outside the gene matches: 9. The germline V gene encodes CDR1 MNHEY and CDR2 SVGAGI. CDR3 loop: CASGGGDRRTDTQYF. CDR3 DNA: TGTGCCAGCGGGGGGGGAGACCGTCGCACAGATACGCAGTATTTT.

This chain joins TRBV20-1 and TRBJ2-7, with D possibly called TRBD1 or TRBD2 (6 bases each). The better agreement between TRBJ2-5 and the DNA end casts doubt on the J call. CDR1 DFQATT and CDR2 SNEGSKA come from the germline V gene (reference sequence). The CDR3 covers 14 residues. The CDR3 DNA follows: TGCAGTGCTAGCCGGGGGCCCCTCCAGGAGACCCAGTACTTC. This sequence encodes CSASRGPLQETQYF.